A selection of T cell receptor beta chains follows, all from one sample in a study of OX40 agonist ivuxolimab in advanced cancers. The assay was immunoSEQ multiplex PCR, and TCRdb's table has in-frame clones only and misses some. The sample lists about 63,000 clones, roughly 89% occurring once. Sequencing was performed on CD4+ or CD8+ T cells sorted from blood, taken in a trial of the OX40 agonist ivuxolimab. The receptor set was obtained from an adult with an advanced solid tumor such as melanoma, head and neck, liver or kidney cancer. Each CDR3 is given with its conserved first and last residue. Each record gives: D gene, V gene, J gene, CDR3 protein, CDR3 DNA. The D gene is left open where the match is weak.

d_gene: TRBD1; v_gene: TRBV27; j_gene: TRBJ2-7; CDR3aa: CASSSWGQGREQYF; CDR3nt: TGTGCCAGCAGTTCATGGGGACAGGGAAGAGAGCAGTACTTC
d_gene: TRBD1; v_gene: TRBV6-5; j_gene: TRBJ2-7; CDR3aa: CASRAGTGHYEQYF; CDR3nt: TGTGCCAGCAGGGCCGGGACAGGACACTACGAGCAGTACTTC
d_gene: .; v_gene: TRBV27; j_gene: TRBJ1-5; CDR3aa: CASSFTKTGTLNQPQHF; CDR3nt: TGTGCCAGCAGTTTCACGAAAACCGGGACCCTCAATCAGCCCCAGCATTTT
d_gene: .; v_gene: TRBV27; j_gene: TRBJ1-1; CDR3aa: CASSFGGAILNTEAFF; CDR3nt: TGTGCCAGCAGTTTTGGGGGGGCTATCTTGAACACTGAAGCTTTCTTT
d_gene: .; v_gene: TRBV5-6; j_gene: TRBJ2-5; CDR3aa: CASSFGTSTRETQYF; CDR3nt: TGTGCCAGCAGCTTTGGTACGTCTACCCGGGAGACCCAGTACTTC
d_gene: .; v_gene: TRBV19; j_gene: TRBJ1-5; CDR3aa: CASSIGSQPQHF; CDR3nt: TGTGCCAGTAGTATTGGGTCTCAGCCCCAGCATTTT
d_gene: .; v_gene: TRBV13; j_gene: TRBJ2-5; CDR3aa: CASSLRRSPGEETQYF; CDR3nt: TGTGCCAGCAGCTTAAGACGGTCCCCTGGGGAAGAGACCCAGTACTTC
d_gene: TRBD1; v_gene: TRBV28; j_gene: TRBJ1-1; CDR3aa: CASSKSGTGAFF; CDR3nt: TGTGCCAGCAGCAAGTCCGGGACAGGAGCTTTCTTT
d_gene: TRBD1; v_gene: TRBV9; j_gene: TRBJ2-7; CDR3aa: CASSVRQGNSYEQYF; CDR3nt: TGTGCCAGCAGCGTAAGACAGGGGAACTCCTACGAGCAGTACTTC
d_gene: TRBD1; v_gene: TRBV7-9; j_gene: TRBJ1-1; CDR3aa: CAGDRGTEAFF; CDR3nt: TGTGCCGGTGACAGGGGGACTGAAGCTTTCTTT
d_gene: TRBD1; v_gene: TRBV27; j_gene: TRBJ1-2; CDR3aa: CASSFGGTDYGYTF; CDR3nt: TGTGCCAGCAGTTTCGGAGGGACAGACTATGGCTACACCTTC
d_gene: .; v_gene: TRBV6-1; j_gene: TRBJ2-7; CDR3aa: CASRPGHSYEQYF; CDR3nt: TGTGCCAGCAGACCGGGACACAGCTACGAGCAGTACTTC
d_gene: .; v_gene: TRBV29-1; j_gene: TRBJ1-2; CDR3aa: CSVEGRTAHGYTF; CDR3nt: TGCAGCGTTGAAGGTCGGACTGCTCATGGCTACACCTTC
d_gene: TRBD2; v_gene: TRBV29-1; j_gene: TRBJ2-7; CDR3aa: CSVEEGLAEPYEQYF; CDR3nt: TGCAGCGTTGAAGAGGGACTAGCGGAGCCCTACGAGCAGTACTTC
d_gene: TRBD1; v_gene: TRBV5-1; j_gene: TRBJ2-1; CDR3aa: CASSLTGGAYNEQFF; CDR3nt: TGCGCCAGCAGCTTAACAGGGGGCGCCTACAATGAGCAGTTCTTC
d_gene: .; v_gene: TRBV21-1; j_gene: TRBJ1-5; CDR3aa: CASSKARKTQHF; CDR3nt: TGTGCCAGCAGCAAAGCCCGGAAAACCCAGCATTTT